This TCR beta chain derives from a study of blood T cell repertoires in COVID-19. Trimming left V 1 base short and J 6 bases short, with 6 bases between. CDR3 length: 12 amino acids. The germline CDR1 and CDR2 sequences are LNHNV and YYDKDF (reference sequence). Method: immunoSEQ multiplex PCR; TCRdb's copy keeps in-frame clones and lacks some. Counted here are about 170,000 clones, approximately 84% occurring once; the ten biggest clones make up around 7.7%. The chain carries TRBV15 and TRBJ1-2; the D gene is possibly TRBD1 (5 bases). Sequencing was performed on peripheral blood. The origin of this receptor is a man between 35 and 55 years old who had recovered from COVID-19. The CDR3 DNA sequence: TGTGCCACCAGCAGAGCGACAGATGGCTACACCTTC. Translating it yields CATSRATDGYTF.